The next 15 T cell receptor beta chains were all read from a single sample in a study of blood T cell repertoires in COVID-19. Some clones are missing from TCRdb's copy, which holds only in-frame ones; the method was immunoSEQ multiplex PCR. The sample contains some 100,000 clones, roughly 90% of which appear only once. Sequenced: peripheral blood. The receptors originated from an older woman with acute or convalescent COVID-19.

The V gene is TRBV7-8, the J gene TRBJ1-1; D not resolved. From germline, CDR1 is SGHVS and CDR2 FQNEAQ. The length of the CDR3 is 14 residues. V shed 5 bases and J shed 0 bases, with 10 bases lying between them. This CDR3 reads CASSPRVMNTEAFF. CDR3 nucleotides: TGTGCCAGCAGCCCCCGGGTCATGAACACTGAAGCTTTCTTT.

V gene TRBV29-1 combines with J gene TRBJ2-3, with a possible D match to TRBD1 (6 bases). Germline loops: CDR1 SQVTM, CDR2 ANQGSEA. Trimming left V 4 bases short and J 6 bases short, with 14 bases between. The CDR3 covers 13 residues. Here the CDR3 reads CSVAGGGKDTQYF. In DNA form, the CDR3 reads TGCAGCGTTGCAGGTGGGGGCAAGGATACGCAGTATTTT.

The chain recombines TRBV6-4 with TRBJ1-1; D remains unclear. V was trimmed by 0 bases and J by 1 base, leaving 6 bases between them. The CDR3 has 14 residues. Germline CDR1 is MRHNA and CDR2 is SNTAGT. This chain's CDR3 is CASSDSKRNTEAFF. The CDR3 nucleotides read TGTGCCAGCAGTGACTCGAAGAGGAACACTGAAGCTTTCTTT.

V and J are TRBV6-5 and TRBJ1-5; no clear D. V lost 0 bases and J lost 4, with 4 bases in between. The CDR3 sequence is 13 residues long. Per germline, CDR1 MNHEY and CDR2 SVGAGI. Here the CDR3 DNA reads TGTGCCAGCAGTTACTCGTCTAATCAGCCCCAGCATTTT. Translation: CASSYSSNQPQHF.

The CDR3: CASSWFRAGGGGNTEAFF. The CDR3, as DNA: TGTGCCAGCAGTTGGTTCCGGGCAGGGGGCGGGGGGAACACTGAAGCTTTCTTT. The J gene is TRBJ1-1, the V gene TRBV27; 8 bases agree with TRBD1. CDR3 size: 18 residues. Trimming took 4 bases from V and 1 from J; bases not matched to a gene: 14. Germline CDR1 MNHEY, CDR2 SMNVEV (reference sequence).

The chain has TRBV29-1 and TRBJ1-2; 9 bases are shared with TRBD1. The CDR3 spans 14 residues. V lost 6 bases and J lost 0; bases outside the gene matches: 5. Germline V CDR1 and CDR2: SQVTM, ANQGSEA. The CDR3 coding sequence is TGCAGCGTCTACAGGGGGCCACCTAACTATGGCTACACCTTC. Protein sequence: CSVYRGPPNYGYTF.

This clone appeared a single time. The chain recombines TRBV27 with TRBJ2-3, with 8 bases that match TRBD2. Germline V CDR1 and CDR2: MNHEY, SMNVEV (reference sequence). J was trimmed by 2 bases and V by 6 bases; bases with no gene match: 10. The CDR3 runs 16 residues. CDR3 bases: TGTGCCAGCAGCAAACTAGCGGATATAAACACAGATACGCAGTATTTT. This encodes CASSKLADINTDTQYF.

This chain connects TRBV6-1 to TRBJ1-2, with TRBD1 matching over 9 bases. Germline assignment: CDR1 MNHNS and CDR2 SASEGT. Germline trimming cut 1 base from V and 5 bases from J; bases unmatched to any gene: 8. There are 16 residues in the CDR3. CDR3 in amino acids: CASSEVGTGGPYGYTF. The CDR3 region has the DNA TGTGCCAGCAGTGAAGTGGGCACAGGGGGCCCGTATGGCTACACCTTC.

The V and J genes are TRBV29-1 and TRBJ1-3; the match to TRBD1 covers 7 bases. Germline V CDR1 and CDR2: SQVTM, ANQGSEA. CDR3 length equals 13 residues. After removal of 4 bases from V and 2 bases from J, the junction contained 2 bases not matched to a gene. The CDR3 nucleotides are TGCAGCGTTGGAGGACAGGCTGGAAACACCATATATTTT. As protein: CSVGGQAGNTIYF.

V usage is TRBV5-6 and J usage is TRBJ1-1, with D perhaps matching TRBD1 (6 bases). The V and J ends lost 4 bases and 6 bases respectively, with 16 bases between them. CDR1 and CDR2 (germline): SGHDT, YYEEEE. The CDR3 loop spans 14 amino acids. Here the CDR3 reads CASSRRDNFAEAFF. In DNA, the CDR3 is TGTGCCAGCAGCCGCCGGGACAACTTCGCTGAAGCTTTCTTT.

This sequence joins TRBV6-5 and TRBJ2-2; no clear D gene. The germline V gene encodes CDR1 MNHEY and CDR2 SVGAGI. The CDR3 has 11 amino acids. The germline V and J ends were trimmed by 8 bases and 3 bases, with 4 bases remaining between them. In DNA form, the CDR3 reads TGTGCCAGCCAATACACCGGGGAGCTGTTTTTT. Its translation is CASQYTGELFF.

This sequence joins TRBV7-9 and TRBJ2-2, with 12 bases lining up with TRBD2. After removal of 3 bases from V and 2 bases from J, the junction contained 4 bases not matched to a gene. CDR1 is SEHNR, CDR2 FQNEAQ, per germline (reference sequence). CDR3 length: 17 amino acids. CDR3 nucleotide sequence: TGTGCCAGCAGCTTCGGACTAGCGGGACAAAACACCGGGGAGCTGTTTTTT. This codes for CASSFGLAGQNTGELFF. The entire variable domain, with the rest obtained from reference TRBV7-9 and TRBJ2-2, is as follows: DTGVSQNPRHKITKRGQNVTFRCDPISEHNRLYWYRQTLGQGPEFLTYFQNEAQLEKSRLLSDRFSAERPKGSFSTLEIQRTEQGDSAMYLCASSFGLAGQNTGELFFGEGSRLTVL.

The CDR3 sequence is CASSQRGGFLGEQFF. The CDR3 DNA follows: TGTGCCAGCAGCCAGCGGGGGGGCTTTTTGGGTGAGCAGTTCTTC. This sequence joins TRBV3-1 (or the pseudogene TRBV3-2) and TRBJ2-1, with TRBD2 identical over 9 bases. Germline V gene sequence: CDR1 LGHDT, CDR2 YNNKEL (reference sequence). With V trimmed by 3 bases and J by 9 bases, 9 bases remained unmatched. This CDR3 comprises 15 residues.

The chain joins TRBV28 to TRBJ1-4; 11 nucleotides line up with TRBD1. Trimming at V came to 6 bases and at J to 7 bases, leaving 1 base not matched to a gene. The CDR3 loop spans 13 amino acids. CDR1 is MDHEN, CDR2 SYDVKM, per germline. This chain's CDR3 is CASRGQGGEKLFF. Here the CDR3 DNA reads TGTGCCAGCAGGGGACAGGGGGGTGAAAAACTGTTTTTT.

The chain uses TRBV30 and TRBJ1-5; TRBD1 agrees at 8 bases. CDR3 length equals 15 residues. V gave up 1 base and J gave up 4 bases; unmatched junction bases: 6. The germline gives CDR1 GTSNPN, CDR2 SVGIG (reference sequence). The DNA of the CDR3 is TGTGCCTGGAGTGGGAGACAGGGGATGAATCAGCCCCAGCATTTT. Amino acids: CAWSGRQGMNQPQHF.